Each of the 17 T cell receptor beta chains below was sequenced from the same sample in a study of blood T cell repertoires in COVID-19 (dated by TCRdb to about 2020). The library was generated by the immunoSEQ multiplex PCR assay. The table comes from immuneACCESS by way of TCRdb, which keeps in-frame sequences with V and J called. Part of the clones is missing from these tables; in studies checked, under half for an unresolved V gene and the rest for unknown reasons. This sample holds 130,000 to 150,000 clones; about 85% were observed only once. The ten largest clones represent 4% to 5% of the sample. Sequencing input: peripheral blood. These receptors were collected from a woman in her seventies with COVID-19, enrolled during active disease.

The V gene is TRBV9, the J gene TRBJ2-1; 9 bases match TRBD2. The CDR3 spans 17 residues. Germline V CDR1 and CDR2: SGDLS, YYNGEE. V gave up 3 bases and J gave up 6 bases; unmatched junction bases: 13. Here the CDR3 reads CASSAAGGLAMANEQFF. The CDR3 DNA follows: TGTGCCAGCAGCGCGGCGGGTGGACTAGCGATGGCCAATGAGCAGTTCTTC.

CDR3 sequence: CSASGTSGGPSYEQYF. Here the CDR3 DNA reads TGCAGTGCTAGTGGGACTAGCGGGGGGCCCTCCTACGAGCAGTACTTC. This chain joins TRBV20-1 and TRBJ2-7; the match to TRBD2 covers 15 bases. Germline V CDR1 and CDR2: DFQATT, SNEGSKA (reference sequence). This CDR3 contains 16 residues. Trimming took 3 bases from V and 0 from J; bases not matched to a gene: 3.

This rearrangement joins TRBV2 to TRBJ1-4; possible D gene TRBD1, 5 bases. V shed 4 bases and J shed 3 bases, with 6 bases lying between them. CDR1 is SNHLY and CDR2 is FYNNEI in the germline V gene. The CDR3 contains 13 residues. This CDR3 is CASSVTANEKLFF. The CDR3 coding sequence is TGTGCCAGCAGTGTGACAGCTAATGAAAAACTGTTTTTT.

CDR3 DNA sequence: TGTGCCAGCAGGGGACAGCCCGGGGAGCAGTACTTC. Translation: CASRGQPGEQYF. The chain recombines TRBV2 with TRBJ2-7; TRBD1 matches at 7 bases. Germline-derived CDR1 and CDR2 are SNHLY and FYNNEI. The CDR3 has 12 residues. Trimming removed 6 bases from V and 7 bases from J; junction bases left unmatched: 6.

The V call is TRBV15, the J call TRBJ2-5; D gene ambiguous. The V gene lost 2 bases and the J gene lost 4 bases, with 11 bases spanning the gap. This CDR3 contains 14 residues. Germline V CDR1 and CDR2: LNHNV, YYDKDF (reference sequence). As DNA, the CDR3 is TGTGCCACCAGCAGACCAGGAATTCTAGAGACCCAGTACTTC. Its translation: CATSRPGILETQYF.

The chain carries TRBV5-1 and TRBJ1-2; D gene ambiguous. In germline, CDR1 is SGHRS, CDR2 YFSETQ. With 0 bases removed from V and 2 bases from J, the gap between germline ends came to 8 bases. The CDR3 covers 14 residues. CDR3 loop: CASSLESENYGYTF. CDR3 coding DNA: TGCGCCAGCAGCTTGGAATCGGAGAACTATGGCTACACCTTC.

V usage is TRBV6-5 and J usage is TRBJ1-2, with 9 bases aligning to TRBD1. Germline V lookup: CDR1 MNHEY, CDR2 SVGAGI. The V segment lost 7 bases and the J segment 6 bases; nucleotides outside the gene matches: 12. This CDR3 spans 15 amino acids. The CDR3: CASKPRDRDSHGYTF. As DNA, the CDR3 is TGTGCCAGCAAGCCCCGGGACAGGGACTCGCATGGCTACACCTTC.

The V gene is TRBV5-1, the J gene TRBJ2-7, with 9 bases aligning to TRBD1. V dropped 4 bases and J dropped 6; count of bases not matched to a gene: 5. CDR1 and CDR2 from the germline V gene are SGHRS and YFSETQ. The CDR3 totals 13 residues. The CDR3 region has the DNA TGCGCCAGCAGCATAACAGGGGGCCTCGAGCAGTACTTC. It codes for CASSITGGLEQYF.

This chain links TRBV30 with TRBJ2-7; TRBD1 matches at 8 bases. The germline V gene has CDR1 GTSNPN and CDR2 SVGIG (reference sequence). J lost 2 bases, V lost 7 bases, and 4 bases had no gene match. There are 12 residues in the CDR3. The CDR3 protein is CAFGQGPYEQYF. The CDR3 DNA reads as TGTGCCTTTGGACAGGGACCCTACGAGCAGTACTTC.

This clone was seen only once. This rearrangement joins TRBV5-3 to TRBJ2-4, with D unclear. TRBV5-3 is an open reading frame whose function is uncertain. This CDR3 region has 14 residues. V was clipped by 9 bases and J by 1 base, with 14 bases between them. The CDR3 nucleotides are TGTGCCACAGGTCCCTTCCGGGCCAAAAACATTCAGTACTTC. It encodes CATGPFRAKNIQYF.

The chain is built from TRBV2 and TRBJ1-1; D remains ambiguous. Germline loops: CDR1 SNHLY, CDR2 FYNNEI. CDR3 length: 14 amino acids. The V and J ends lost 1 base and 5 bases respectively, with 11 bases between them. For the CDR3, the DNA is TGTGCCAGCAGTGAAGGGAGTCTCATAACTGAAGCTTTCTTT. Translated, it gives CASSEGSLITEAFF.

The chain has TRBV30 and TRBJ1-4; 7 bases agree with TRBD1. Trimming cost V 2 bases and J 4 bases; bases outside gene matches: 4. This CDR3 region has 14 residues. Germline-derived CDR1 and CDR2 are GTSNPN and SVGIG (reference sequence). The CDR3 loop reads CAWSRTGINEKLFF. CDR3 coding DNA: TGTGCCTGGAGTCGGACAGGAATTAATGAAAAACTGTTTTTT.

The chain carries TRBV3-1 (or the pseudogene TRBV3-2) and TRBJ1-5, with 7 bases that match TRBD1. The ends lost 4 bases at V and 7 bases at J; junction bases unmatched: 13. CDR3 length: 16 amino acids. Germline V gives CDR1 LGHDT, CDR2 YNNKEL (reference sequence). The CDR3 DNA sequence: TGTGCCAGCAGCCCCGTTGGAGGGGGCCGAGGACAGCCCCAGCATTTT. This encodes CASSPVGGGRGQPQHF.

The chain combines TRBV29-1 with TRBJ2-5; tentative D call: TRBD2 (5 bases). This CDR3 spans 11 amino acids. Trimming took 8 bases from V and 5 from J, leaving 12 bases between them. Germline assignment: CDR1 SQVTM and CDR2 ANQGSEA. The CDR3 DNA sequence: TGCAGCACCAGCCGCGGGGAGACCCAGTACTTC. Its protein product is CSTSRGETQYF.

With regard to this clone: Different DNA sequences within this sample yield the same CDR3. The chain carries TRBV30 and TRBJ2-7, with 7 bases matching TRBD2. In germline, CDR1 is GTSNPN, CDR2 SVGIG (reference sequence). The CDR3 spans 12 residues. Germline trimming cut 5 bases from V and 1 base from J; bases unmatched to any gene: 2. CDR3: CAWGGVSYEQYF. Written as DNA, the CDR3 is TGTGCCTGGGGGGGGGTATCCTACGAGCAGTACTTC.

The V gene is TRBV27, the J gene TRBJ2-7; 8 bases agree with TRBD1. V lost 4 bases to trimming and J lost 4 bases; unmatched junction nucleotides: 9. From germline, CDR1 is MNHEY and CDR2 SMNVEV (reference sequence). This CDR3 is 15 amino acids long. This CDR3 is CASSSAGQELYEQYF. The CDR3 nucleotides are TGTGCCAGCAGTTCCGCGGGACAGGAGCTTTACGAGCAGTACTTC.

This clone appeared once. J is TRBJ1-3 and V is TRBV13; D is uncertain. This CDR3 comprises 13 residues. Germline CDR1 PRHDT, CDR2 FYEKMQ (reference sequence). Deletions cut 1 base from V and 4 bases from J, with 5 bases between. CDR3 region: CASSLARGNTIYF. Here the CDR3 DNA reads TGTGCCAGCAGCTTAGCACGGGGAAACACCATATATTTT.